The clone carrying this T cell receptor beta chain occurred many times. This sample was taken from a study of response to subunit inactivated influenza vaccine. J gave up 6 bases and V 6 bases, and 8 bases lay outside the gene matches. In germline, CDR1 is MNHNS, CDR2 SASEGT. This CDR3 spans 14 amino acids. One entry per CDR3 protein, called by TCRdb with MiXCR from the RT-PCR reads. The sample contains more than 150,000 distinct CDR3 sequences, approximately 9.2% of which appear only once. This receptor was obtained from a man aged 45 to 65 who received an inactivated influenza vaccine. The specimen comprised non-naive T cells sorted from PBMCs, sampled on the day of vaccination. The chain carries TRBV6-1 and TRBJ2-7; 10 bases fit TRBD1. The CDR3 loop reads CASSPGQGISEQYF. CDR3 coding DNA: TGTGCCAGCAGCCCGGGACAGGGGATATCCGAGCAGTACTTC.